This record covers a single TCR beta chain. This CDR3 region has 12 residues. Germline CDR1 reads MNHNY; CDR2 reads SVGAGI (reference sequence). After removal of 4 bases from V and 8 bases from J, the junction contained 4 bases not matched to a gene. This sample is drawn from a study of blood T cell repertoires in COVID-19. Study-wide context: Both acute and convalescent COVID-19 samples were obtained from the United States, Italy and Spain. Sample material is recorded as cDNA or gDNA derived from T cells, B-cell-depleted T cells, or PBMCs.

As originally analysed: Amplified reference gene primers provided the basis for estimating nucleated cell counts. The repertoire was sequenced with immunoSEQ multiplex PCR; TCRdb's copy has only in-frame clones and lacks some. V, J and clone size are those of that table, while D and trimming were read from the DNA. The sample has over 200,000 clones, 80% to 90% seen once. The sample comprised peripheral blood. This receptor was obtained from a woman at least 80 years old with active or convalescent COVID-19. The chain is built from TRBV6-6 and TRBJ1-2, with 7 bases fitting TRBD1. The CDR3 sequence: CASSSQGGGYTF. In DNA form, the CDR3 reads TGTGCCAGCAGTTCCCAGGGGGGAGGCTACACCTTC.